The rows below give T cell receptor beta chains drawn from one sample of a study of blood T cell repertoires in COVID-19. The table came from immunoSEQ multiplex PCR; TCRdb's copy has only in-frame clones and leaves some out. This sample yields about 160,000 clones, of which around 74% are seen a single time; around 2.8% belongs to the top ten. Sequenced material: peripheral blood. The source of these receptors is a man aged 65 to 79 with acute or convalescent COVID-19. Both conserved end residues are part of each CDR3. The order of the fields is J gene, clone size, V gene, D gene, CDR3 DNA, CDR3 protein. A D gene is named only where the DNA matches it firmly. A row's size may be missing; if present it is once, few, many or a size class.

TRBJ2-7	NA	TRBV28	NA	TGTGCCAGCAGTTCGCTAGCAGTATCCTACGAGCAGTACTTC	CASSSLAVSYEQYF
TRBJ2-3	NA	TRBV7-2	TRBD2	TGTGCCAGCAGCCAAACTAGCGGGACCCTTTATACGCAGTATTTT	CASSQTSGTLYTQYF
TRBJ1-4	NA	TRBV6-1	NA	TGTGCCAGCAGCCCTGCAACTAATGAAAAACTGTTTTTT	CASSPATNEKLFF
TRBJ1-6	NA	TRBV19	NA	TGTGCCAGTAGTTACCGGGACAAGTATAATTCACCCCTCCACTTT	CASSYRDKYNSPLHF
TRBJ1-1	NA	TRBV9	TRBD1	TGTGCCAGCAGCGCGAGACAGGGGACTGAAGCTTTCTTT	CASSARQGTEAFF
TRBJ2-3	NA	TRBV6-2/TRBV6-3	NA	TGTGCCAGCAGTTCTACAGGAAACACAGATACGCAGTATTTT	CASSSTGNTDTQYF
TRBJ2-7	NA	TRBV28	NA	TGTGCCAGCAGTTCGTACAGCTACGAGCAGTACTTC	CASSSYSYEQYF
TRBJ1-2	NA	TRBV6-5	TRBD1	TGTGCCAGCAGTTACTCTGGGACAGCCTATGGCTACACCTTC	CASSYSGTAYGYTF
TRBJ1-2	NA	TRBV2	TRBD1	TGTGCCAGCAGTGAAGGGCAGGGGGCAGGATCACGGGGCTACACCTTC	CASSEGQGAGSRGYTF
TRBJ2-3	NA	TRBV24-1	TRBD2	TGTGCCACCAGTGAGGGCCGGACTAGCCGGGGCACAGATACGCAGTATTTT	CATSEGRTSRGTDTQYF
TRBJ1-2	NA	TRBV28	TRBD1	TGTGCCAGCACCCCGGACAGGGTGAGAGGCTACACCTTC	CASTPDRVRGYTF
TRBJ2-7	many	TRBV19	TRBD1	TGTGCCAGTAGTTCGGGACAGGGATACGAGCAGTACTTC	CASSSGQGYEQYF
TRBJ2-3	NA	TRBV28	NA	TGTGCCAGCAGTGATCCCAGGGGCAGGGATTATACGCAGTATTTT	CASSDPRGRDYTQYF
TRBJ2-7	NA	TRBV5-4	NA	TGTGCCAGCAGCCCAGCGGAGGGCGGATACGAGCAGTACTTC	CASSPAEGGYEQYF
TRBJ2-7	NA	TRBV7-7	TRBD2	TGTGCTAGCAGTCGGACTAGCGGGAGGGGCCACGAGCAGTACTTC	CASSRTSGRGHEQYF
TRBJ1-2	NA	TRBV6-4	NA	TGTGCCAGCGCGACTTTCTGGGTAGACCCGGGGGGCTACACCTTC	CASATFWVDPGGYTF
TRBJ1-5	few	TRBV6-2/TRBV6-3	NA	TGTGCCAGCAGTTACTCGCAGAGCAATCAGCCCCAGCATTTT	CASSYSQSNQPQHF
TRBJ2-2	many	TRBV27	NA	TGTGCCAGCAGTTTCGGTGAGACCGGGGAGCTGTTTTTT	CASSFGETGELFF
TRBJ1-6	few	TRBV11-2	NA	TGTGCCAGCAGCTTAGTGTTTTCAGGGGCGGTCCGTAATTCACCCCTCCACTTT	CASSLVFSGAVRNSPLHF
TRBJ1-5	NA	TRBV5-8	TRBD1	TGTGCCAGCAGCCGAACCAGGGGGACCGCCCGGAATCAGCCCCAGCATTTT	CASSRTRGTARNQPQHF
TRBJ1-3	NA	TRBV5-1	TRBD1	TGCGCCAGCAGCGGGGGACAGATCGGTTTGTTGGGAAACACCATATATTTT	CASSGGQIGLLGNTIYF
TRBJ2-7	NA	TRBV7-2	NA	TGTGCCAGCAGCACAATACAGGCAGAGCAGTACTTC	CASSTIQAEQYF
TRBJ2-1	NA	TRBV11-2	TRBD2	TGTGCCAGCAGCTTATGGGGCGGGGGGTACAGTTACAATGAGCAGTTCTTC	CASSLWGGGYSYNEQFF
TRBJ1-1	NA	TRBV6-2/TRBV6-3	NA	TGTGCCAGCAGTGTCGCCGCAGGGGCGCGGAACACTGAAGCTTTCTTT	CASSVAAGARNTEAFF
TRBJ2-7	NA	TRBV7-9	TRBD1	TGTGCCAGCAGCTCCACCGGGACAGGGTTGCCCTACGAGCAGTACTTC	CASSSTGTGLPYEQYF
TRBJ1-6	NA	TRBV6-5	TRBD1	TGTGCCAGCGGACAGGGAACGGCATATAATTCACCCCTCCACTTT	CASGQGTAYNSPLHF
TRBJ2-5	once	TRBV7-2	TRBD2	TGTGCCAGCAGCCCAAATAGCGGGGCCGTGGAGACCCAGTACTTC	CASSPNSGAVETQYF
TRBJ1-2	NA	TRBV11-2	TRBD1	TGTGCCAGCACCAATTCGTCAGGGGGCTATGGCTACACCTTC	CASTNSSGGYGYTF
TRBJ1-2	once	TRBV5-4	NA	TGTGCCAGCAGCCCGGGGGGGACGGGGCAAGGGTATGGAGGCTACACCTTC	CASSPGGTGQGYGGYTF
TRBJ2-1	NA	TRBV5-1	NA	TGCGCCAGCAGCTTGGGGACAGACTACAATGAGCAGTTCTTC	CASSLGTDYNEQFF
TRBJ2-1	NA	TRBV11-2	TRBD2	TGTGCCAGCAGCTTGACTAGCGGGGGGGCCTACAATGAGCAGTTCTTC	CASSLTSGGAYNEQFF
TRBJ2-7	NA	TRBV6-5	NA	TGTGCCAGCAGTATCCGGACAGACTACGAGCAGTACTTC	CASSIRTDYEQYF
TRBJ1-1	medium-sized	TRBV10-2	NA	TGCGCCAGCAGTGACAGGGGAAACACTGAAGCTTTCTTT	CASSDRGNTEAFF
TRBJ2-5	NA	TRBV6-5	TRBD2	TGTGCCGACTATAGCGGGGGGGCCTCCCAAGAGACCCAGTACTTC	CADYSGGASQETQYF
TRBJ2-5	NA	TRBV30	NA	TGTGCCTGGATAGGGCGGGGCCAAGAGACCCAGTACTTC	CAWIGRGQETQYF
TRBJ2-7	NA	TRBV5-6	NA	TGTGCCAGCAGCCGGGTCGGGGGAAACTACGAGCAGTACTTC	CASSRVGGNYEQYF
TRBJ2-1	few	TRBV4-2	TRBD2	TGTGCCAGCAGCCCCCAGGAGCGGGAGGGTATCGGTGAGCAGTTCTTC	CASSPQEREGIGEQFF
TRBJ1-4	NA	TRBV7-9	NA	TGTGCCAGCAGCTTAAACCAGGGGCATAATGAAAAACTGTTTTTT	CASSLNQGHNEKLFF
TRBJ2-2	NA	TRBV11-3	TRBD2	TGTGCCAGCAGCTTAGCTTTAGCGGGGCCCGCGAACACCGGGGAGCTGTTTTTT	CASSLALAGPANTGELFF
TRBJ2-2	NA	TRBV19	TRBD1	TGTGCCAGTAGTACCGGGACAGGGGGCGAAACCGGGGAGCTGTTTTTT	CASSTGTGGETGELFF
TRBJ2-3	NA	TRBV10-2	TRBD1	TGCGCCAGCAGAATACCGGGACAGGACACAGATACGCAGTATTTT	CASRIPGQDTDTQYF
TRBJ1-2	few	TRBV5-1	NA	TGCGCCAGCAGCTTGGCCCCCGGGACACTAGGAGGAGGCTACACCTTC	CASSLAPGTLGGGYTF
TRBJ1-4	NA	TRBV5-1	NA	TGCGCCAGCAGCTTGTTATCGGGGAATGAAAAACTGTTTTTT	CASSLLSGNEKLFF
TRBJ1-5	NA	TRBV24-1	NA	TGTGCCACCAGGGGGGGGTCTGGTAGCAATCAGCCCCAGCATTTT	CATRGGSGSNQPQHF
TRBJ2-3	NA	TRBV7-8	TRBD1	TGTGCCAGCAGCTCTGGACAGGGAGTTTTCGGCACAGATACGCAGTATTTT	CASSSGQGVFGTDTQYF
TRBJ2-7	NA	TRBV5-4	NA	TGTGCCAGCAGCTTGGGGGGGGGCCGGAACCTCTACGAGCAGTACTTC	CASSLGGGRNLYEQYF
TRBJ1-1	NA	TRBV10-2	NA	TGCGCCAGCAGTGACTGGCAGGCAGCTGAAGCTTTCTTT	CASSDWQAAEAFF
TRBJ1-1	NA	TRBV12-3/TRBV12-4	TRBD1	TGTGCCAGCAGTAGGGGACAGCTAGTTGAAGCTTTCTTT	CASSRGQLVEAFF
TRBJ1-1	NA	TRBV10-3	NA	TGTGCCATCAGTGAGTCGAGAATCGGGAGGGACACTGAAGCTTTCTTT	CAISESRIGRDTEAFF
TRBJ1-5	few	TRBV19	NA	TGTGCCAGTAGGGACAGATACAGCAATCAGCCCCAGCATTTT	CASRDRYSNQPQHF
TRBJ2-1	NA	TRBV7-2	TRBD2	TGTGCCAGCAGCTTACGGGCTAGCGGCTACAATGAGCAGTTCTTC	CASSLRASGYNEQFF
TRBJ1-1	NA	TRBV9	NA	TGTGCCAGCAGCGTAGAAGGCAGGAGGGGCACTGAAGCTTTCTTT	CASSVEGRRGTEAFF
TRBJ2-7	NA	TRBV19	TRBD1	TGTGCCAGTAGTATACAGGGACAGCCGGGCCCCTACGAGCAGTACTTC	CASSIQGQPGPYEQYF
TRBJ2-1	NA	TRBV7-2	NA	TGTGCCAGCAGCTTAGAAGGACTACGGCAGTTCTTC	CASSLEGLRQFF
TRBJ1-6	NA	TRBV6-6	NA	TGTGCCAGCGTCAGGACAATTAATTCACCCCTCCACTTT	CASVRTINSPLHF